Below are 7 T cell receptor beta chains sequenced from a single sample in a study of T cell responses to AZD1222 COVID-19 vaccine. Some clones are missing from TCRdb's copy, which holds only in-frame ones; the method was immunoSEQ multiplex PCR. The sample has over 85,000 clones, around 82% seen once. This specimen consisted of peripheral blood, obtained on day 0 of AZD1222 vaccination. These receptor sequences come from an adult in good health.

This chain connects TRBV6-5 to TRBJ2-1; no reliable D call. This CDR3 has 14 amino acids. The germline CDR1 and CDR2 sequences are MNHEY and SVGAGI. Trimming removed 6 bases at V and 3 bases at J, with 12 bases between. The CDR3 loop reads CASRKQAFYNEQFF. The CDR3, as DNA: TGTGCCAGCAGGAAACAAGCTTTCTACAATGAGCAGTTCTTC.

The chain has TRBV11-3 and TRBJ1-1; the match to TRBD1 covers 9 bases. V lost 1 base and J lost 7; bases outside the gene matches: 10. Germline CDR1 reads SGHNT; CDR2 reads YENEEA. The CDR3 runs to 16 residues. CDR3 bases: TGTGCCAGCAGCTTAGGAGGAAGAACAGGGGGCATTGAAGCTTTCTTT. It is translated as CASSLGGRTGGIEAFF.

This chain uses TRBV7-3 with TRBJ2-3, with D possibly TRBD1 on 5 matching bases. This CDR3 spans 14 amino acids. V dropped 5 bases and J dropped 2 bases, with 11 bases sitting between them. The germline V gene has CDR1 SGHTA and CDR2 FQGTGA. The DNA for the CDR3 is TGTGCCAGCAGCGCCACAGGTTACACAGATACGCAGTATTTT. It specifies CASSATGYTDTQYF.

The J gene is TRBJ1-1, the V gene TRBV4-2; tentative D call: TRBD1 (5 bases). Germline V CDR1 and CDR2: LGHNA, YNFKEQ. The CDR3 has 18 residues. With 3 bases removed from V and 7 bases from J, the gap between germline ends came to 27 bases. This CDR3 reads CASSHPMGGTTVNNEAFF. CDR3 DNA: TGTGCCAGCAGCCACCCGATGGGTGGAACGACAGTGAATAATGAAGCTTTCTTT.

The chain carries TRBV12-3 or TRBV12-4 and TRBJ2-5; D is unclear. Trimming cost V 1 base and J 5 bases, with 8 bases left between them. The CDR3 covers 13 residues. The CDR3 is CASSLGNGETQYF. The CDR3 nucleotides read TGTGCCAGCAGTTTAGGTAACGGGGAGACCCAGTACTTC.

The chain is built from TRBV19 and TRBJ2-6, with TRBD1 identical over 8 bases. The CDR3 runs 18 residues. Trimming at V came to 5 bases and at J to 0 bases, leaving 9 bases not matched to a gene. Germline CDR1 LNHDA, CDR2 SQIVND (reference sequence). CDR3 nucleotides: TGTGCCAGTAGTGCGCGACAGGGGACACGCTCTGGGGCCAACGTCCTGACTTTC. Translated, it gives CASSARQGTRSGANVLTF.

The CDR3 DNA reads as TGCGCCAGCAGCTTGGGTACAGCACAGGGGGAAAAACGACTGTTTTTT. This codes for CASSLGTAQGEKRLFF. The rearrangement links TRBV5-1 to TRBJ1-4; 8 nucleotides align to TRBD1. Trimming took 0 bases from V and 13 from J; bases not matched to a gene: 14. The CDR3 spans 16 residues. CDR1 and CDR2 (germline): SGHRS, YFSETQ.